The 30 T cell receptor beta chains listed next were all sequenced from one sample in a study of T cell responses to AZD1222 COVID-19 vaccine. Assay: immunoSEQ multiplex PCR; the TCRdb copy retains only in-frame clones and omits some. The profile shows around 54,000 clones, 86% of them singletons. Sequenced material: peripheral blood, taken 28 days after the second AZD1222 dose. The origin of the receptors is an adult who received the AZD1222 COVID-19 vaccine.

V gene TRBV27 combines with J gene TRBJ2-7; D is unclear. Germline CDR1 is MNHEY and CDR2 is SMNVEV (reference sequence). The CDR3 contains 11 residues. Between the trimmed V and J ends, which lost 5 bases and 6 bases, there was a span of 8 bases. The CDR3 is CASSHRSEQYF. CDR3 nucleotide sequence: TGTGCCAGCAGTCACCGGTCCGAGCAGTACTTC.

The gene calls are TRBV6-6 and TRBJ1-1, with D hard to call. CDR1 is MNHNY, CDR2 SVGAGI, per germline (reference sequence). CDR3 length: 14 residues. Trimming took 3 bases from V and 2 from J, leaving 10 bases between them. The chain's CDR3 is CASSYDGGNTEAFF. CDR3 sequence (DNA): TGTGCCAGCAGTTATGACGGAGGTAACACTGAAGCTTTCTTT.

The V call is TRBV10-3, the J call TRBJ1-5; TRBD1 agrees at 8 bases. V shed 5 bases, J shed 6 bases, and the junction held 6 bases outside the gene matches. Germline V lookup: CDR1 ENHRY, CDR2 SYGVKD. The CDR3 is 14 amino acids. The CDR3 coding sequence is TGTGCCATCAGTACAGGGGGTGCGGGTCAGCCCCAGCATTTT. The encoded protein is CAISTGGAGQPQHF.

This clone is medium-sized (0.01 to 0.1%) within its sample. The chain links TRBV7-9 to TRBJ2-7, with D perhaps matching TRBD1 or TRBD2 (7 bases each). The CDR3 has 16 amino acids. Germline values: CDR1 SEHNR, CDR2 FQNEAQ (reference sequence). The ends were cut back, 5 bases at V and 0 bases at J, with 17 bases in the middle. The CDR3 nucleotides are TGTGCCAGCAGCCGCTGGGAGGGGGCGAGCTCCTACGAGCAGTACTTC. It yields the protein CASSRWEGASSYEQYF.

DNA for the CDR3: TGTGCCAGCAGTTTCTCCACGAGCGGGTTAAATGAGCAGTTCTTC. It translates to CASSFSTSGLNEQFF. The chain joins TRBV28 to TRBJ2-1; TRBD2 is a possible D gene (6 bases). The V end was cut by 3 bases, the J end by 7 bases, with 16 bases between. CDR3 length: 15 amino acids. The V gene's germline CDR1 is MDHEN and CDR2 SYDVKM.

V is TRBV19 and J is TRBJ1-6; D not certain. The CDR3 contains 15 residues. Trimming took 5 bases from V and 0 from J, leaving 8 bases between them. Germline V gives CDR1 LNHDA, CDR2 SQIVND (reference sequence). This CDR3 reads CASSRLSSYNSPLHF. Here the CDR3 DNA reads TGTGCCAGTAGTCGTCTAAGCTCCTATAATTCACCCCTCCACTTT.

The chain combines TRBV19 with TRBJ2-5; perhaps TRBD2 as D (5 bases). The CDR3 has 14 residues. Looked up from germline, CDR1 is LNHDA and CDR2 is SQIVND (reference sequence). V was shortened by 6 bases and J by 5 bases, with 16 bases between the two germline ends. The CDR3 nucleotides read TGTGCCAGTAGCCCAGTGGAAGAGCGGGAGACCCAGTACTTC. Its protein is CASSPVEERETQYF.

The chain recombines TRBV6-5 with TRBJ1-2; D possibly corresponds to TRBD1 (5 bases). V shed 8 bases and J shed 4 bases, with 20 bases lying between them. The CDR3 runs to 15 residues. In germline, CDR1 is MNHEY, CDR2 SVGAGI. This chain's CDR3 is CASSEAGRVAYGYTF. In nucleotides, the CDR3 is TGTGCCAGCTCCGAGGCGGGCAGGGTCGCCTATGGCTACACCTTC.

The genes are TRBV11-2 and TRBJ2-7, with D possibly matching TRBD1 (6 bases). Germline assignment: CDR1 SGHAT and CDR2 FQNNGV. This CDR3 is 14 amino acids long. V shed 3 bases and J shed 0 bases, with 9 bases lying between them. In DNA, the CDR3 is TGTGCCAGCAGCTTTGGGGACAACTCCTACGAGCAGTACTTC. Translating it yields CASSFGDNSYEQYF.

The chain has TRBV7-3 and TRBJ2-2; 11 bases line up with TRBD1. Trimming took 5 bases from V and 4 from J; bases not matched to a gene: 12. The CDR3 is 18 residues long. Germline V gene lookup returns CDR1 SGHTA and CDR2 FQGTGA. The CDR3 loop reads CASSRKPGQGAFTGELFF. CDR3 bases: TGTGCCAGCAGCCGAAAACCTGGACAGGGGGCTTTCACCGGGGAGCTGTTTTTT. Based on the CDR3 plus reference TRBV7-3 and TRBJ2-2, the full variable domain is GAGVSQTPSNKVTEKGKYVELRCDPISGHTALYWYRQSLGQGPEFLIYFQGTGAADDSGLPNDRFFAVRPEGSVSTLKIQRTERGDSAVYLCASSRKPGQGAFTGELFFGEGSRLTVL.

The chain employs TRBV7-3 and TRBJ2-1; D is uncertain. V was clipped by 1 base and J by 8 bases, with 18 bases between them. CDR3 size: 16 residues. Germline lookup yields CDR1 SGHTA and CDR2 FQGTGA. The CDR3 sequence: CASSLNPPTNVDEQFF. In DNA form, the CDR3 reads TGTGCCAGCAGCTTAAACCCACCCACAAATGTTGATGAGCAGTTCTTC.

J is TRBJ2-3 and V is TRBV5-1; no reliable D call. The CDR3 extends over 15 amino acids. Germline V gives CDR1 SGHRS, CDR2 YFSETQ. Trimming left V 0 bases short and J 4 bases short, with 12 bases between. DNA of the CDR3: TGCGCCAGCAGCTTGGCAGTGGGTGTATCAGATACGCAGTATTTT. Its translation: CASSLAVGVSDTQYF.

The CDR3 protein is CASSLAGGVNEQFF. The CDR3 nucleotides read TGCGCCAGCAGCTTGGCGGGGGGCGTAAATGAGCAGTTCTTC. The chain uses TRBV5-1 and TRBJ2-1; weak D call: TRBD2 (7 bases). The CDR3 is made up of 14 amino acids. Trimming took off 0 bases at V and 7 bases at J, with 11 bases between the two ends. Germline V CDR1 and CDR2: SGHRS, YFSETQ.

J is TRBJ1-1 and V is TRBV11-2, with TRBD1 as a possible D gene (6 bases). The CDR3 sequence is 13 residues long. V lost 11 bases and J 4 bases, leaving 17 bases between the germline ends. CDR1 and CDR2 (germline): SGHAT, FQNNGV. The CDR3 sequence is CAAGGQGGTEAFF. The CDR3 DNA sequence: TGTGCCGCCGGGGGGCAGGGAGGCACTGAAGCTTTCTTT.

This clone was detected once. V gene TRBV7-9 combines with J gene TRBJ1-2; 8 nucleotides align to TRBD1. This CDR3 comprises 14 residues. The V gene's germline CDR1 is SEHNR and CDR2 FQNEAQ (reference sequence). V shed 1 base, J shed 7 bases, and the junction held 5 bases outside the gene matches. The CDR3 sequence: CASSLGQGNGGYTF. CDR3 bases: TGTGCCAGCAGCTTAGGACAGGGGAATGGTGGCTACACCTTC.

The CDR3 DNA is TGTGCCAGCAAGCAGGGTTCGGCCTCGCCCCTCCACTTT. Translation gives CASKQGSASPLHF. This chain connects TRBV6-5 to TRBJ1-6; D possibly corresponds to TRBD1 (5 bases). Germline V gene data show CDR1 as MNHEY and CDR2 as SVGAGI. This CDR3 comprises 13 residues. V lost 7 bases to trimming and J lost 13 bases, with 17 bases between them.

This chain joins TRBV10-3 and TRBJ1-1, with 7 bases lining up with TRBD1. Per germline, CDR1 ENHRY and CDR2 SYGVKD. The CDR3 is 15 residues long. The V gene end was trimmed by 6 bases and the J gene end by 0 bases; junction bases not matched to a gene: 7. CDR3 coding DNA: TGTGCCATCAGAAAGGGACAGAGCTTGAACACTGAAGCTTTCTTT. It translates to CAIRKGQSLNTEAFF.

CDR3 DNA: TGTGCCAGCAGTTCAAAAGATCAGCCCCAGCATTTT. Translation gives CASSSKDQPQHF. The chain carries TRBV28 and TRBJ1-5; unclear D gene. The CDR3 spans 12 residues. Deletions cut 4 bases from V and 5 bases from J, with 6 bases between. The V gene's germline CDR1 is MDHEN and CDR2 SYDVKM.

This chain links TRBV5-4 with TRBJ2-6, with 14 bases fitting TRBD2. The junction had 9 bases not matched to a gene; V was cut back by 4 bases and J by 3 bases. Per the germline V gene, CDR1 is SGHNT and CDR2 is YYREEE (reference sequence). This CDR3 is 19 amino acids long. In DNA form, the CDR3 reads TGTGCCAGCAGCCCCGGGACTAGCGGGGGACCGGGTGGGGCCAACGTCCTGACTTTC. It is translated as CASSPGTSGGPGGANVLTF.

The chain has TRBV20-1 and TRBJ2-7, with D possibly matching TRBD1 (5 bases). Germline CDR1 DFQATT, CDR2 SNEGSKA (reference sequence). The CDR3 runs 14 residues. The V end was cut by 3 bases, the J end by 2 bases, with 14 bases between. As DNA, the CDR3 is TGCAGTGCTAGTTCAGGGATTGGGGCCTACGAGCAGTACTTC. Translating gives CSASSGIGAYEQYF.

The chain has TRBV5-5 and TRBJ1-5, with D uncertain. Trimming took off 0 bases at V and 2 bases at J, with 3 bases between the two ends. Germline CDR1 reads SGHKS; CDR2 reads YYEKEE (reference sequence). The CDR3 sequence is 13 residues long. Written as DNA, the CDR3 is TGTGCCAGCAGCTTGGCGGGCAATCAGCCCCAGCATTTT. Its translation: CASSLAGNQPQHF. The entire variable domain, with the rest obtained from reference TRBV5-5 and TRBJ1-5, is as follows: DAGVTQSPTHLIKTRGQQVTLRCSPISGHKSVSWYQQVLGQGPQFIFQYYEKEERGRGNFPDRFSARQFPNYSSELNVNALLLGDSALYLCASSLAGNQPQHFGDGTRLSIL.

This chain joins TRBV19 and TRBJ1-1, with D possibly being TRBD1 (6 bases). Trimming shortened V by 3 bases and J by 5 bases, and 13 bases separated the two germline ends. Germline V gene sequence: CDR1 LNHDA, CDR2 SQIVND (reference sequence). The CDR3 has 14 residues. The CDR3 here is CASSMQGRHTEAFF. In nucleotides, the CDR3 is TGTGCCAGTAGTATGCAGGGGAGGCATACTGAAGCTTTCTTT.

The V and J genes are TRBV19 and TRBJ1-2, with a tentative D call TRBD1 (6 bases). V dropped 5 bases and J dropped 5 bases, with 12 bases sitting between them. The CDR3 sequence is 13 residues long. The germline gives CDR1 LNHDA, CDR2 SQIVND (reference sequence). The CDR3 nucleotides are TGTGCCAGTAGTGATACAGGGATTTATGGCTACACCTTC. Translating it yields CASSDTGIYGYTF.

This clone was counted between two and nine times. The chain uses TRBV6-4 and TRBJ2-3, with 8 bases that match TRBD1. Germline V gene sequence: CDR1 MRHNA, CDR2 SNTAGT. V was clipped by 6 bases and J by 4 bases; unmatched bases: 3. This CDR3 region has 13 residues. As DNA, the CDR3 is TGTGCCAGCAGAGACAGGGGTGCAGATACGCAGTATTTT. Protein: CASRDRGADTQYF.

The chain is built from TRBV7-9 and TRBJ2-3; TRBD1 might be the D (6 bases). V shed 5 bases and J shed 5 bases, with 14 bases lying between them. The V gene's germline CDR1 is SEHNR and CDR2 FQNEAQ (reference sequence). CDR3 length: 14 amino acids. The chain's CDR3 is CASSEGDLRDTQYF. In nucleotides, the CDR3 is TGTGCCAGCAGCGAGGGGGATTTGAGAGATACGCAGTATTTT.

This clone has a single count. This chain connects TRBV18 to TRBJ2-7; D tentatively fits TRBD1 or TRBD2 (7 bases each). The CDR3 sequence is 16 residues long. Trimming removed 4 bases from V and 1 base from J, with 17 bases in between. Looked up from germline, CDR1 is KGHSH and CDR2 is LQKENI. The chain's CDR3 is CASSRTWEGASYEQYF. The CDR3 coding sequence is TGTGCCAGCTCACGAACTTGGGAGGGGGCATCCTACGAGCAGTACTTC.

The chain carries TRBV10-3 and TRBJ2-7, with D perhaps TRBD2 (5 bases). This CDR3 spans 15 amino acids. V lost 0 bases, J lost 3 bases, and 12 bases lay in between. Germline CDR1 is ENHRY and CDR2 is SYGVKD. CDR3 bases: TGTGCCATCAGTGAGTCGAAAGAGGGAAACTACGAGCAGTACTTC. Translated: CAISESKEGNYEQYF.

The chain couples TRBV27 to TRBJ2-1, with 13 bases that match TRBD2. The junction had 4 bases not matched to a gene; V was cut back by 5 bases and J by 6 bases. Germline V gene lookup returns CDR1 MNHEY and CDR2 SMNVEV (reference sequence). The CDR3 runs to 15 residues. The CDR3 loop reads CASSPGTSGTNEQFF. CDR3 DNA: TGTGCCAGCAGTCCAGGGACTAGCGGGACCAATGAGCAGTTCTTC.

J is TRBJ2-3 and V is TRBV13, with a weak D call TRBD2 (5 bases). Trimming cost V 5 bases and J 1 base, with 10 bases left between them. The CDR3 consists of 14 residues. Germline V gene data show CDR1 as PRHDT and CDR2 as FYEKMQ (reference sequence). Written as DNA, the CDR3 is TGTGCCAGCAGCCCCGGACTGGGCACAGATACGCAGTATTTT. It specifies CASSPGLGTDTQYF.

The J gene is TRBJ1-5, the V gene TRBV7-3; the match to TRBD1 covers 9 bases. The CDR3 totals 14 residues. Germline V gene data show CDR1 as SGHTA and CDR2 as FQGTGA. V lost 7 bases to trimming and J lost 6 bases; unmatched junction nucleotides: 7. The CDR3 bases are TGTGCCAGCAACAAAACAGGGGGCGTTCAGCCCCAGCATTTT. Translating it yields CASNKTGGVQPQHF.